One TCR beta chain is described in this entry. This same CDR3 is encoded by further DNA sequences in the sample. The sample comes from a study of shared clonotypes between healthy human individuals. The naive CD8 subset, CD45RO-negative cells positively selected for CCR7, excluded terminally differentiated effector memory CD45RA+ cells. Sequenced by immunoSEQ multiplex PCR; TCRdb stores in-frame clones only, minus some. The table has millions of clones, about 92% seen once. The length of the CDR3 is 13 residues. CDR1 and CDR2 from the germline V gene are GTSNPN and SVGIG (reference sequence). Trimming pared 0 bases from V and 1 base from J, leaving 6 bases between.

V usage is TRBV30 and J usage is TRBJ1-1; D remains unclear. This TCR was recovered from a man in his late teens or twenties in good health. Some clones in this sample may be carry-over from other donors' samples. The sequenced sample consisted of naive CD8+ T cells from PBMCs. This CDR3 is CAWSVLGNTEAFF. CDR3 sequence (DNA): TGTGCCTGGAGTGTACTCGGGAACACTGAAGCTTTCTTT. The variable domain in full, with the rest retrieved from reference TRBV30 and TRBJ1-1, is SQTIHQWPATLVQPVGSPLSLECTVEGTSNPNLYWYRQAAGRGLQLLFYSVGIGQISSEVPQNLSASRPQDRQFILSSKKLLLSDSGFYLCAWSVLGNTEAFFGQGTRLTVV.